Below, 8 T cell receptor beta chains from the same sample are listed, as sequenced in a study of OX40 agonist ivuxolimab in advanced cancers. Generated by immunoSEQ multiplex PCR, the TCRdb table keeps only in-frame clones and is missing some. The top ten hold 0.25% to 0.3% of the sample, which has more than 80,000 clones, 90% to 95% seen once. The specimen was CD4+ or CD8+ T cells sorted from blood, collected in a trial of the OX40 agonist ivuxolimab. Receptors were obtained from an adult with an advanced solid tumor such as melanoma, head and neck, liver or kidney cancer.

As DNA, the CDR3 is TGTGCCAGCAGTTTAGAGGGGAGACAGTATAGCAATCAGCCCCAGCATTTT. This sequence encodes CASSLEGRQYSNQPQHF. The chain uses TRBV28 and TRBJ1-5, with D tentatively TRBD1 (5 bases). The CDR3 length is 17 residues. Trimming took 2 bases from V and 0 from J, leaving 14 bases between them. CDR1 and CDR2 (germline): MDHEN, SYDVKM.

CDR3: CASSPGSYNQPQHF. CDR3 nucleotides: TGTGCCAGCAGCCCCGGCAGTTACAATCAGCCCCAGCATTTT. J is TRBJ1-5 and V is TRBV7-2; no firm D call. Germline lookup yields CDR1 SGHTA and CDR2 FQGNSA. V lost 5 bases and J 3 bases, leaving 11 bases between the germline ends. This CDR3 is 14 amino acids long. The full variable domain, in which reference TRBV7-2 and TRBJ1-5 provide the parts outside the CDR3, is GAGVSQSPSNKVTEKGKDVELRCDPISGHTALYWYRQSLGQGLEFLIYFQGNSAPDKSGLPSDRFSAERTGGSVSTLTIQRTQQEDSAVYLCASSPGSYNQPQHFGDGTRLSIL.

V usage is TRBV7-3 and J usage is TRBJ2-2, with TRBD1 as a possible D gene (6 bases). The germline V gene encodes CDR1 SGHTA and CDR2 FQGTGA. The CDR3 is 15 amino acids. Trimming cost V 5 bases and J 5 bases, with 15 bases left between them. CDR3: CASSIGTRPTGELFF. CDR3 nucleotide sequence: TGTGCCAGCAGCATCGGGACAAGACCAACCGGGGAGCTGTTTTTT.

The rearrangement uses TRBV7-8 and TRBJ2-1; TRBD2 matches 13 bases. This CDR3 is 18 amino acids long. Germline V CDR1 and CDR2: SGHVS, FQNEAQ. The trim removed 5 bases at V and 0 bases at J, leaving 7 bases unmatched. The CDR3 protein is CASSPGLAGRSSYNEQFF. In DNA form, the CDR3 reads TGTGCCAGCAGCCCGGGACTAGCGGGACGGAGCTCCTACAATGAGCAGTTCTTC.

The CDR3 DNA reads as TGTGCCAGCTCCTCCGGGACTAGCGGCCTACGGGAGCAGTACTTC. Amino acids: CASSSGTSGLREQYF. The chain carries TRBV18 and TRBJ2-7, with TRBD2 identical over 11 bases. There are 15 residues in the CDR3. CDR1 KGHSH and CDR2 LQKENI come from the germline V gene. J was trimmed by 7 bases and V by 6 bases; bases with no gene match: 11.

The chain recombines TRBV4-3 with TRBJ1-6, with 12 bases that match TRBD1. Trimming took 5 bases from V and 10 from J; bases not matched to a gene: 9. CDR1 is LGHNA, CDR2 YSLEER, per germline. The CDR3 is 16 residues long. CDR3 DNA: TGCGCCAGCAGCGAAAGGGACAGGGGGCGTGAATCACCCCTCCACTTT. Amino acid sequence: CASSERDRGRESPLHF.

This clone appeared once. V and J are TRBV28 and TRBJ1-1; TRBD1 matches 8 bases. Germline V lookup: CDR1 MDHEN, CDR2 SYDVKM. The CDR3 runs to 16 residues. J gave up 10 bases and V 6 bases, and 19 bases lay outside the gene matches. The CDR3 here is CASSRYRDRHLNGAFF. The CDR3 coding sequence is TGTGCCAGCAGCCGTTACCGGGACAGGCATTTGAATGGAGCTTTCTTT.

The chain recombines TRBV30 with TRBJ2-3, with D unresolved. The germline CDR1 and CDR2 sequences are GTSNPN and SVGIG (reference sequence). This CDR3 region has 11 residues. V was cut by 4 bases and J by 5 bases, with 7 bases left in between. The CDR3 sequence is CAWTTGDTQYF. The CDR3 DNA sequence: TGTGCCTGGACTACCGGAGATACGCAGTATTTT.